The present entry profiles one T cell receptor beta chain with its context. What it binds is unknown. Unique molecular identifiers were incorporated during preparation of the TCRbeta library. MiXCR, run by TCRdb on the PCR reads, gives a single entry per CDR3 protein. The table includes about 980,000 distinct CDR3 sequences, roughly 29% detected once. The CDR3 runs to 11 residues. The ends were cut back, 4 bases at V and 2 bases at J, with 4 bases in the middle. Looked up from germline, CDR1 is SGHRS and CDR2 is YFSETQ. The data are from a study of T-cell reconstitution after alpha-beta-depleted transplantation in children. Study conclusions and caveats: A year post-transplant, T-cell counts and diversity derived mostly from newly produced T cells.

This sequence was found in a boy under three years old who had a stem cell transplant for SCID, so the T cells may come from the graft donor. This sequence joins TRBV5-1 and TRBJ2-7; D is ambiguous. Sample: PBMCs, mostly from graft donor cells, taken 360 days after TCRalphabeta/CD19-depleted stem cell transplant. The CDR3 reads CASSIAYEQYF. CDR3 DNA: TGCGCCAGCAGCATAGCCTACGAGCAGTACTTC.